The 6 T cell receptor beta chains listed next were all sequenced from one sample in a study of blood T cells in healthy people across ages. A second PCR of 7 to 11 cycles used a sample-barcoded 5' primer and a J-beta primer mix. TCRdb fed the 5' RACE reads into MiXCR, producing one record per CDR3 protein. Here the sample spans 1.5 million to 1.8 million distinct CDR3 sequences, approximately 43% being singletons. The sample comprised blood. The receptors were gathered from a woman aged 18-29 years in good health.

The gene calls are TRBV15 and TRBJ1-2; possible D gene TRBD1, 5 bases. Germline CDR1 and CDR2: LNHNV and YYDKDF (reference sequence). The CDR3 is 14 amino acids. V was cut by 1 base and J by 4 bases, with 10 bases left in between. The CDR3 sequence: CATSRGQTIYGYTF. CDR3 bases: TGTGCCACCAGCAGAGGACAGACCATCTATGGCTACACCTTC.

The gene calls are TRBV6-5 and TRBJ2-1; the D gene is possibly TRBD2 (5 bases). Trimming took 5 bases from V and 15 from J, leaving 20 bases between them. CDR1 and CDR2 from the germline V gene are MNHEY and SVGAGI. This CDR3 region has 13 residues. The chain's CDR3 is CASSPLRGIPGFF. In DNA form, the CDR3 reads TGTGCCAGCAGTCCACTTCGGGGTATACCGGGGTTCTTC.

The V gene is TRBV18, the J gene TRBJ1-1; TRBD1 agrees at 9 bases. Germline V lookup: CDR1 KGHSH, CDR2 LQKENI. After removal of 2 bases from V and 1 base from J, the junction contained 5 bases not matched to a gene. The CDR3 totals 16 residues. This chain's CDR3 is CASSPLGQGRNTEAFF. The CDR3 DNA reads TGTGCCAGCTCACCATTGGGACAGGGTCGGAACACTGAAGCTTTCTTT.

This chain joins TRBV3-1 and TRBJ2-1; a possible D gene is TRBD1 (7 bases). The CDR3 runs 13 residues. Trimming took 10 bases from V and 7 from J, leaving 17 bases between them. The V gene's germline CDR1 is LGHDT and CDR2 YNNKEL (reference sequence). CDR3 coding DNA: TGTGCCACACAGCAGGGGGGCCTTAATGAGCAGTTCTTC. Its protein is CATQQGGLNEQFF.

The rearrangement uses TRBV9 and TRBJ2-3, with 7 nucleotides matching TRBD2. Germline V gene lookup returns CDR1 SGDLS and CDR2 YYNGEE. This CDR3 comprises 15 residues. Trimming took 0 bases from V and 0 from J; bases not matched to a gene: 1. This CDR3 is CASSVEGLSTDTQYF. CDR3 in DNA: TGTGCCAGCAGCGTAGAGGGACTAAGCACAGATACGCAGTATTTT.

This clonotype was seen a few times. V gene TRBV6-2 or TRBV6-3 combines with J gene TRBJ2-1, with 7 nucleotides matching TRBD2. Germline values: CDR1 MNHEY, CDR2 SVGEGT. The CDR3 runs to 17 residues. The V and J ends lost 5 bases and 8 bases, in that order; junction bases with no gene match: 18. The CDR3 DNA reads TGTGCCAGCAGTCCAATAATTCGACTAGCCCTTGGACATGAGCAGTTCTTC. The encoded protein is CASSPIIRLALGHEQFF.